The rows below give T cell receptor beta chains drawn from one sample of a study of blood T cell repertoires in COVID-19. TCRdb's table, derived via immunoSEQ multiplex PCR, lists solely in-frame clones and lacks some. The table lists over 250,000 clones, 65% to 90% of them singletons, with about 12% in the top ten. The sequenced material came from peripheral blood. Receptors originate from a woman in her 70s with COVID-19, enrolled during active disease. Both conserved end residues are part of each CDR3. Each record gives: J gene, V gene, D gene, clone size, CDR3 protein, CDR3 DNA. The D gene is left open where the match is weak. A row's size may be missing; if present it is once, few, many or a size class.

J gene: TRBJ2-3
V gene: TRBV3-1/TRBV3-2
D gene: NA
clone size: NA
CDR3 protein: CASSQDWSSSHTQYF
CDR3 DNA: TGTGCCAGCAGCCAAGATTGGTCTAGCAGCCATACGCAGTATTTT

J gene: TRBJ1-4
V gene: TRBV7-2
D gene: NA
clone size: NA
CDR3 protein: CASSLVRAGREKLFF
CDR3 DNA: TGTGCCAGCAGTTTGGTGAGGGCCGGACGGGAAAAACTGTTTTTT

J gene: TRBJ1-1
V gene: TRBV18
D gene: TRBD1
clone size: NA
CDR3 protein: CASSPGDRGSLKRTEAFF
CDR3 DNA: TGTGCCAGCTCCCCGGGGGACAGGGGTTCGCTAAAGCGCACTGAAGCTTTCTTT

J gene: TRBJ1-2
V gene: TRBV12-3/TRBV12-4
D gene: TRBD1
clone size: NA
CDR3 protein: CASGQGTYGYTF
CDR3 DNA: TGTGCCAGCGGACAGGGAACTTATGGCTACACCTTC

J gene: TRBJ1-1
V gene: TRBV5-1
D gene: NA
clone size: NA
CDR3 protein: CASSLGLSGNTEAFF
CDR3 DNA: TGCGCCAGCAGCTTGGGATTATCAGGGAACACTGAAGCTTTCTTT

J gene: TRBJ2-5
V gene: TRBV6-2/TRBV6-3
D gene: NA
clone size: NA
CDR3 protein: CASSYSRETQYF
CDR3 DNA: TGTGCCAGCAGTTACTCGAGGGAGACCCAGTACTTC

J gene: TRBJ2-3
V gene: TRBV7-2
D gene: TRBD2
clone size: NA
CDR3 protein: CASSFPLAGLLSTDTQYF
CDR3 DNA: TGTGCCAGCAGCTTCCCTCTAGCGGGGCTACTTAGCACAGATACGCAGTATTTT

J gene: TRBJ1-3
V gene: TRBV6-5
D gene: NA
clone size: once
CDR3 protein: CAISGTSNFGNTIYF
CDR3 DNA: TGTGCCATCTCGGGGACAAGTAACTTCGGAAACACCATATATTTT

J gene: TRBJ2-5
V gene: TRBV19
D gene: NA
clone size: NA
CDR3 protein: CASSIGGTQRGTQYF
CDR3 DNA: TGTGCCAGTAGTATTGGGGGGACCCAACGGGGGACCCAGTACTTC

J gene: TRBJ1-1
V gene: TRBV27
D gene: TRBD1
clone size: few
CDR3 protein: CASSLRGLNTEAFF
CDR3 DNA: TGTGCCAGCAGTTTGAGGGGGCTGAACACTGAAGCTTTCTTT

J gene: TRBJ2-1
V gene: TRBV9
D gene: TRBD2
clone size: NA
CDR3 protein: CASSASGEYNEQFF
CDR3 DNA: TGTGCCAGCAGCGCTAGCGGGGAATACAATGAGCAGTTCTTC

J gene: TRBJ1-5
V gene: TRBV28
D gene: NA
clone size: NA
CDR3 protein: CASSPPGTYQPQHF
CDR3 DNA: TGTGCCAGCAGCCCGCCAGGGACTTATCAGCCCCAGCATTTT

J gene: TRBJ2-5
V gene: TRBV27
D gene: NA
clone size: once
CDR3 protein: CASRRALQETQYF
CDR3 DNA: TGTGCCAGCAGGAGGGCCCTTCAAGAGACCCAGTACTTC

J gene: TRBJ1-6
V gene: TRBV7-2
D gene: NA
clone size: few
CDR3 protein: CASSLGGLSYNSPLHF
CDR3 DNA: TGTGCCAGCAGCTTAGGAGGACTGTCCTATAATTCACCCCTCCACTTT

J gene: TRBJ1-6
V gene: TRBV23-1
D gene: NA
clone size: NA
CDR3 protein: CASSRVWGGVWKNSPLHF
CDR3 DNA: TGCGCCAGCAGCCGAGTTTGGGGGGGGGTATGGAAGAATTCACCCCTCCACTTT

J gene: TRBJ1-2
V gene: TRBV18
D gene: TRBD1
clone size: NA
CDR3 protein: CASSQPGTGVGYGYTF
CDR3 DNA: TGTGCCAGCTCGCAACCCGGGACAGGCGTTGGCTATGGCTACACCTTC

J gene: TRBJ2-2
V gene: TRBV11-3
D gene: TRBD2
clone size: NA
CDR3 protein: CASSSYSGGRTGELFF
CDR3 DNA: TGTGCCAGCAGCTCCTATAGCGGGGGACGGACCGGGGAGCTGTTTTTT

J gene: TRBJ2-7
V gene: TRBV9
D gene: NA
clone size: NA
CDR3 protein: CASSSQDRTYEQYF
CDR3 DNA: TGTGCCAGCAGCTCACAGGACAGAACCTACGAGCAGTACTTC

J gene: TRBJ1-6
V gene: TRBV19
D gene: NA
clone size: NA
CDR3 protein: CASSDRTALTGSPLHF
CDR3 DNA: TGTGCCAGTAGTGACCGGACAGCTTTGACGGGATCACCCCTCCACTTT

J gene: TRBJ1-1
V gene: TRBV24-1
D gene: TRBD1
clone size: NA
CDR3 protein: CATRDRFDTEAFF
CDR3 DNA: TGTGCCACCAGGGACAGGTTTGATACTGAAGCTTTCTTT

J gene: TRBJ1-5
V gene: TRBV3-1/TRBV3-2
D gene: TRBD1
clone size: NA
CDR3 protein: CASSQVTGGQPQHF
CDR3 DNA: TGTGCCAGCAGCCAAGTGACAGGGGGTCAGCCCCAGCATTTT

J gene: TRBJ1-1
V gene: TRBV6-6
D gene: TRBD1
clone size: few
CDR3 protein: CASRATGGRTEAFF
CDR3 DNA: TGTGCCAGCAGGGCTACAGGGGGCAGGACTGAAGCTTTCTTT

J gene: TRBJ1-6
V gene: TRBV3-1/TRBV3-2
D gene: NA
clone size: NA
CDR3 protein: CASRGAGSPLHF
CDR3 DNA: TGTGCCAGCCGGGGAGCCGGGTCACCCCTCCACTTT

J gene: TRBJ2-3
V gene: TRBV27
D gene: TRBD1
clone size: NA
CDR3 protein: CASKQDGTGVGDTQYF
CDR3 DNA: TGTGCCAGCAAGCAGGACGGGACAGGGGTAGGAGATACGCAGTATTTT

J gene: TRBJ2-5
V gene: TRBV24-1
D gene: TRBD2
clone size: once
CDR3 protein: CATSDRAVSGGRETQYF
CDR3 DNA: TGTGCCACCAGTGATCGGGCCGTTAGCGGGGGGAGGGAGACCCAGTACTTC

J gene: TRBJ2-2
V gene: TRBV27
D gene: NA
clone size: NA
CDR3 protein: CASSFISGGRTGELFF
CDR3 DNA: TGTGCCAGCAGTTTTATTTCGGGGGGCAGGACCGGGGAGCTGTTTTTT

J gene: TRBJ2-2
V gene: TRBV2
D gene: TRBD2
clone size: NA
CDR3 protein: CASSTGTSGLDTGELFF
CDR3 DNA: TGTGCCAGCAGTACGGGGACTAGCGGGTTGGACACCGGGGAGCTGTTTTTT

J gene: TRBJ1-1
V gene: TRBV6-5
D gene: TRBD1
clone size: NA
CDR3 protein: CASSQTGVEAFF
CDR3 DNA: TGTGCCAGCAGCCAAACAGGGGTCGAAGCTTTCTTT

J gene: TRBJ1-1
V gene: TRBV14
D gene: NA
clone size: few
CDR3 protein: CASSQEGRVGTEAFF
CDR3 DNA: TGTGCCAGCAGCCAAGAGGGGAGGGTCGGGACTGAAGCTTTCTTT

J gene: TRBJ2-7
V gene: TRBV5-5
D gene: NA
clone size: once
CDR3 protein: CASSPSAGAYEQYF
CDR3 DNA: TGTGCCAGCAGCCCCTCGGCCGGAGCCTACGAGCAGTACTTC

J gene: TRBJ1-5
V gene: TRBV4-2
D gene: NA
clone size: NA
CDR3 protein: CASSQPYSNQPQHF
CDR3 DNA: TGTGCCAGCAGCCAACCCTATAGCAATCAGCCCCAGCATTTT

J gene: TRBJ2-2
V gene: TRBV5-1
D gene: NA
clone size: NA
CDR3 protein: CASSPGNTGELFF
CDR3 DNA: TGCGCCAGCAGCCCCGGGAACACCGGGGAGCTGTTTTTT

J gene: TRBJ2-5
V gene: TRBV11-2
D gene: TRBD1
clone size: NA
CDR3 protein: CASSPLGQGAHETQYF
CDR3 DNA: TGTGCCAGCAGCCCTCTGGGACAGGGGGCCCATGAGACCCAGTACTTC

J gene: TRBJ2-7
V gene: TRBV14
D gene: NA
clone size: NA
CDR3 protein: CASSRQQGGDEQYF
CDR3 DNA: TGTGCCAGCAGCCGTCAGCAGGGTGGGGACGAGCAGTACTTC

J gene: TRBJ2-7
V gene: TRBV5-1
D gene: NA
clone size: NA
CDR3 protein: CASSLAQQGDEQYF
CDR3 DNA: TGCGCCAGCAGCTTGGCCCAACAGGGCGACGAGCAGTACTTC

J gene: TRBJ1-1
V gene: TRBV28
D gene: NA
clone size: NA
CDR3 protein: CASSLSSPGMNTEAFF
CDR3 DNA: TGTGCCAGCAGTTTGAGTTCCCCGGGGATGAACACTGAAGCTTTCTTT

J gene: TRBJ1-1
V gene: TRBV20-1
D gene: NA
clone size: NA
CDR3 protein: CSARQGTEAFF
CDR3 DNA: TGCAGTGCTAGACAGGGCACTGAAGCTTTCTTT

J gene: TRBJ2-7
V gene: TRBV11-2
D gene: TRBD2
clone size: NA
CDR3 protein: CASGLLAGADYEQYF
CDR3 DNA: TGTGCCAGCGGGTTACTAGCGGGGGCCGACTACGAGCAGTACTTC

J gene: TRBJ2-2
V gene: TRBV19
D gene: TRBD1
clone size: NA
CDR3 protein: CASGTVVTGELFF
CDR3 DNA: TGTGCCAGCGGGACAGTGGTCACCGGGGAGCTGTTTTTT

J gene: TRBJ1-2
V gene: TRBV5-8
D gene: NA
clone size: NA
CDR3 protein: CASSFRGRGYTF
CDR3 DNA: TGTGCCAGCAGCTTCAGGGGTAGGGGCTACACCTTC

J gene: TRBJ1-4
V gene: TRBV28
D gene: NA
clone size: NA
CDR3 protein: CASFTGPNEKLFF
CDR3 DNA: TGTGCCAGCTTTACAGGCCCTAATGAAAAACTGTTTTTT

J gene: TRBJ2-5
V gene: TRBV5-1
D gene: TRBD1
clone size: NA
CDR3 protein: CASSTRQGQETQYF
CDR3 DNA: TGCGCCAGCAGCACCCGACAGGGGCAGGAGACCCAGTACTTC

J gene: TRBJ1-1
V gene: TRBV10-3
D gene: TRBD1
clone size: NA
CDR3 protein: CAISGGGQVNTEAFF
CDR3 DNA: TGTGCCATCAGTGGTGGGGGACAGGTGAACACTGAAGCTTTCTTT

J gene: TRBJ2-1
V gene: TRBV15
D gene: NA
clone size: NA
CDR3 protein: CATLRDSYNEQFF
CDR3 DNA: TGTGCCACCCTCCGGGACTCCTACAATGAGCAGTTCTTC

J gene: TRBJ2-2
V gene: TRBV30
D gene: TRBD1
clone size: NA
CDR3 protein: CACATGAGELFF
CDR3 DNA: TGTGCCTGCGCAACAGGGGCCGGGGAGCTGTTTTTT

J gene: TRBJ2-3
V gene: TRBV9
D gene: TRBD2
clone size: NA
CDR3 protein: CASSFTSGLAGGYPSTDTQYF
CDR3 DNA: TGTGCCAGCAGCTTTACGTCGGGACTAGCGGGGGGGTACCCTAGCACAGATACGCAGTATTTT

J gene: TRBJ1-3
V gene: TRBV3-1/TRBV3-2
D gene: NA
clone size: NA
CDR3 protein: CASSPLGGGSGNTIYF
CDR3 DNA: TGTGCCAGCAGCCCCCTGGGCGGGGGGTCCGGAAACACCATATATTTT

J gene: TRBJ1-1
V gene: TRBV18
D gene: TRBD1
clone size: NA
CDR3 protein: CASSPRDRGTEAFF
CDR3 DNA: TGTGCCAGCTCACCCCGGGACAGGGGTACTGAAGCTTTCTTT

J gene: TRBJ2-5
V gene: TRBV6-2/TRBV6-3
D gene: TRBD2
clone size: NA
CDR3 protein: CASSQGLAGGGETQYF
CDR3 DNA: TGTGCCAGCAGTCAGGGACTAGCGGGGGGCGGAGAGACCCAGTACTTC

J gene: TRBJ1-2
V gene: TRBV19
D gene: NA
clone size: NA
CDR3 protein: CASSMTGPLYGYTF
CDR3 DNA: TGTGCCAGTAGTATGACAGGCCCTCTCTATGGCTACACCTTC

J gene: TRBJ2-3
V gene: TRBV21-1
D gene: NA
clone size: once
CDR3 protein: CASRNSGGGPRGDTDTQYF
CDR3 DNA: TGTGCCAGCAGGAATAGCGGGGGTGGCCCCCGAGGTGACACAGATACGCAGTATTTT

J gene: TRBJ2-3
V gene: TRBV30
D gene: TRBD1
clone size: NA
CDR3 protein: CAWSGTGPIGDTQYF
CDR3 DNA: TGTGCCTGGAGTGGGACAGGGCCTATTGGAGATACGCAGTATTTT